This T cell receptor (beta chain) was profiled in a study of T cells in Graves' hyperthyroidism and ophthalmopathy (dated by TCRdb to about 2019). At the level of the whole study: Peripheral blood was collected at initial diagnosis, before any treatment. In more than 5 Graves' hyperthyroidism patients, the study also compared T-cell repertoires from thyroid tissue with T-cell repertoires from blood. Following sampling, methimazole starting at 30 mg daily was given to hyperthyroidism patients, and high-dose intravenous methylprednisolone was given to ophthalmopathy patients. Prospective prediction of ophthalmopathy was tested in an independent validation cohort consisting of 18 hyperthyroidism patients and 15 or so patients who later progressed to ophthalmopathy. To identify distinguishing TCR V-J signatures, a discovery cohort of about a hundred patients was used, comprising 40 to 45 with Graves' ophthalmopathy and 57 with stable Graves' hyperthyroidism. The paper describes TCR Vbeta CDR3 sequencing of some 130 peripheral blood samples, made up of about 40 ophthalmopathy patients, approximately 76 hyperthyroidism patients and 17 progressor patients. For training and testing, the 100 or so patients in the discovery cohort were randomly divided in a 7:3 ratio. General study outcomes and caveats: Ophthalmopathy was separated from stable hyperthyroidism by a 13 V-J signature model, with around 88% sensitivity and 81% to 82% specificity obtained in cross-validation and 80%/75% obtained in testing. No statistical method was used to fix the sample size in advance, and group allocation was not hidden from the investigators. Most expanded thyroid clonotypes (frequency above 0.001) were also found in blood, which suggests that blood repertoires may mirror thyroid immune responses. In validation, the model predicted progression to ophthalmopathy with over 65% sensitivity and roughly 75% specificity, a median of about six months before onset.

In the ophthalmopathy patients, disease was moderately to severely active, with a Clinical Activity Score of 3 or more, a NOSPECS grade of 4 or more, and a duration of less than 3 months. Patients with uncontrolled infections, other autoimmune diseases, pregnancy or lactation were excluded. Diagnoses relied on clinical symptoms, serum thyroxine and TRAb, thyroid ultrasound and orbital computed tomography. PBMCs were separated from under 11 ml of fresh peripheral blood using Ficoll-Paque density gradient centrifugation. Trizol reagent was used to extract total RNA, and RNA quality was then checked on an Agilent 2100 Bioanalyzer. The CDR3 starts with the cysteine, ends with the phenylalanine, and has 14 residues. Solely the CDR3 DNA is kept, with 42 bases framed from the first base. V gives up 8 bases and J gives up 6 bases, and the segment between their germline ends measures 17 bases. In its sample, this clonotype was seen many times. Its antigen specificity is not known. Base qualities are not provided; no much larger clone lies one nucleotide away.

The TCR beta CDR3 regions were amplified from RNA transcripts. The first round of RT-PCR for the TCR CDR3 was performed with the HTBI primer set and the Qiagen OneStep RT-PCR kit. Libraries were constructed in a second round of multiplex PCR, after which size selection and purification were performed. The libraries were sequenced on an Illumina HiSeq2000 using paired-end 100 bp reads. The original pipeline was this. Raw data were processed with SOAPnuke, discarding reads with adapters, uncalled bases, mean Phred below 15, or no exact constant-primer or identifier match. High-quality paired reads were merged with COPE v1.2.5, and unique nucleotide sequences were defined as clonotypes. Clonotypes were aligned to IMGT TRBV, TRBD and TRBJ reference segments using MiTCR v1.1. The analysis included only V-J combinations with a frequency above 0.0001, which together covered 99% to 99.2% of the repertoires. The TCS score was defined as the ratio of F50 (clonal expansion) to E x V (chaos), calculated using BLOSUM62-based TCRdist between CDR3 peptides within each V-J. Welch's t-statistics and random forest reduced some 510 V-J features to 10 to 15, which were used in a naive Bayes classifier (R e1071). TCRdb reanalyzed the raw reads on its own, using fastp at Q25 for trimming and MiXCR for clone calling, and kept in-frame beta chains. One record per CDR3 amino acid sequence lists the most common genes and DNA. These V and J calls rely on TCRdb rather than the paper's analysis. The sample table contains 350,000 to 450,000 distinct CDR3 sequences; only one count was recorded for over 12% of them. The ten top clones hold approximately 27% of the sample.

Sequencing was performed on blood. The TCR was taken from a man between 45 and 60 years old with Graves' ophthalmopathy. In this chain, TRBV12-3 or TRBV12-4 is recombined with TRBJ2-1; the D assignment is uncertain and may be TRBD1 or TRBD2, with 5 bases supporting each. The DNA reads as follows: TGTGCCAGCCGCCAGGGCGGGCGCATCAATGAGCAGTTCTTC. Translation gives CASRQGGRINEQFF.